Listed below are T cell receptor beta chains from one sample, sequenced in a study of blood T cell repertoires in COVID-19. Measured with immunoSEQ multiplex PCR; TCRdb has only the in-frame clones, and not every one. The sample carries roughly 100,000 clones, around 90% recorded once. Sequencing used peripheral blood. The receptors stem from a woman aged 45-65 years with COVID-19, enrolled during active disease. The CDR3 runs from the conserved cysteine through the conserved F or W. Each record gives: D gene, V gene, J gene, clone size, CDR3 DNA, CDR3 protein. A D gene is named only where the DNA matches it firmly. Part of the rows lack a size; the others show once, few, many or a class for expanded clones.

>TRBD2|TRBV3-1/TRBV3-2|TRBJ2-1|.
TGTGCCAGCAGCCATAATCTTGGGGGGGGGTCCTACAATGAGCAGTTCTTC
CASSHNLGGGSYNEQFF
>.|TRBV19|TRBJ2-1|few
TGTGCCAGTAGGACCGCAGGCTTGAGGCAGTTCTTC
CASRTAGLRQFF
>.|TRBV7-3|TRBJ2-7|.
TGTGCCAGCAGCTTATTTTTTCGTTGTGCAGGAAAAACCTCCTACGAGCAGTACTTC
CASSLFFRCAGKTSYEQYF
>.|TRBV4-3|TRBJ1-4|.
TGCGCCAGCAGCCAAGAAAGGGGGGGAAAACTGTTTTTT
CASSQERGGKLFF
>TRBD2|TRBV27|TRBJ2-2|.
TGTGCCAGCAAACGAGCGGGGGCCGACACCGGGGAGCTGTTTTTT
CASKRAGADTGELFF
>TRBD2|TRBV2|TRBJ2-7|once
TGTGCCAGCAGTGTTCGAAGCGGGGGGGGCGAGCAGTACTTC
CASSVRSGGGEQYF
>TRBD2|TRBV2|TRBJ2-3|.
TGTGCCAGTTCTACCGGGACTAAGGTTTCCCATACGCAGTATTTT
CASSTGTKVSHTQYF
>TRBD2|TRBV5-1|TRBJ2-3|.
TGCGCCAGCAGCGGAAGCGGGGGGATCACAGATACGCAGTATTTT
CASSGSGGITDTQYF
>.|TRBV12-3/TRBV12-4|TRBJ1-4|.
.
CASSSSGGEKLFF
>TRBD1|TRBV24-1|TRBJ2-7|once
TGTGCCACCAGTGATTACAGGGGTAGAGAGCAGTACTTC
CATSDYRGREQYF
>TRBD1|TRBV28|TRBJ2-7|.
TGTGCCAGCAGTTTGAGGACGGGACAGGGGTCCTACGAGCAGTACTTC
CASSLRTGQGSYEQYF
>TRBD1|TRBV6-5|TRBJ2-5|.
TGTGCCAGCAGTTACCACGGACAGGGCTTGCAAGAGACCCAGTACTTC
CASSYHGQGLQETQYF
>.|TRBV9|TRBJ2-2|.
TGTGCCACAGCCGCGAGCCCGGGCACCGGGGAGCTGTTTTTT
CATAASPGTGELFF
>TRBD1|TRBV11-2|TRBJ2-3|.
TGTGCCAGCAGTCTAGGGACAGGCTGGGATCCGTATTTT
CASSLGTGWDPYF
>TRBD2|TRBV19|TRBJ2-3|.
TGTGCCAGTAGTATAGGGCGACTAGCGGGCACAGATACGCAGTATTTT
CASSIGRLAGTDTQYF
>.|TRBV9|TRBJ2-3|.
TGTGCCAGCAGCGTTGGCCGGGGGGCGGGGGATACGCAGTATTTT
CASSVGRGAGDTQYF
>.|TRBV29-1|TRBJ2-7|.
TGCAGCGTTGCAACAGGGTCCCATCAGGGCGAGCAGTACTTC
CSVATGSHQGEQYF
>TRBD1|TRBV7-6|TRBJ1-3|.
TGTGCCAGCAGCTTGGGGACAGCTGGAAACACCATATATTTT
CASSLGTAGNTIYF
>TRBD1|TRBV2|TRBJ1-5|.
TGTGCCAGCAGCCAGACAGGGGATCAGCCCCAGCATTTT
CASSQTGDQPQHF
>.|TRBV30|TRBJ2-7|.
TGTGCCGGGAACAGGGACGCCTACGAGCAGTACTTC
CAGNRDAYEQYF
>.|TRBV20-1|TRBJ1-2|once
TGCAGTGCTGGTGGGGGGCTTAACTATGGCTACACCTTC
CSAGGGLNYGYTF
>.|TRBV11-2|TRBJ2-5|.
TGTGCCAGCAGCTTAGTCAGGGGCAGTCTTCAAGAGACCCAGTACTTC
CASSLVRGSLQETQYF